This record concerns one T cell receptor (beta chain) sequence. Per germline, CDR1 KGHSH and CDR2 LQKENI. The CDR3 covers 11 residues. Trimming removed 6 bases at V and 9 bases at J, with 8 bases between. This record comes from a study of T-cell memory formation after mild COVID-19. TCRdb reanalysed the 5' RACE reads using MiXCR and keeps one entry per CDR3 protein. The sample holds fewer than 650,000 distinct CDR3 sequences, less than 25% seen once. The chain joins TRBV18 to TRBJ2-2; D is ambiguous. The sample consisted of PBMCs or a T cell subset sorted from them (not recorded which). The TCR originated in an adult woman who had mild COVID-19 (a few samples of this study predate the infection). Cell type and time point are not known. The CDR3 coding sequence is TGTGCCAGCTCTCTCTCGCGGGAGCTGTTTTTT. Its protein product is CASSLSRELFF. The variable domain in full, completed from reference TRBV18 and TRBJ2-2, reads NAGVMQNPRHLVRRRGQEARLRCSPMKGHSHVYWYRQLPEEGLKFMVYLQKENIIDESGMPKERFSAEFPKEGPSILRIQQVVRGDSAAYFCASSLSRELFFGEGSRLTVL.